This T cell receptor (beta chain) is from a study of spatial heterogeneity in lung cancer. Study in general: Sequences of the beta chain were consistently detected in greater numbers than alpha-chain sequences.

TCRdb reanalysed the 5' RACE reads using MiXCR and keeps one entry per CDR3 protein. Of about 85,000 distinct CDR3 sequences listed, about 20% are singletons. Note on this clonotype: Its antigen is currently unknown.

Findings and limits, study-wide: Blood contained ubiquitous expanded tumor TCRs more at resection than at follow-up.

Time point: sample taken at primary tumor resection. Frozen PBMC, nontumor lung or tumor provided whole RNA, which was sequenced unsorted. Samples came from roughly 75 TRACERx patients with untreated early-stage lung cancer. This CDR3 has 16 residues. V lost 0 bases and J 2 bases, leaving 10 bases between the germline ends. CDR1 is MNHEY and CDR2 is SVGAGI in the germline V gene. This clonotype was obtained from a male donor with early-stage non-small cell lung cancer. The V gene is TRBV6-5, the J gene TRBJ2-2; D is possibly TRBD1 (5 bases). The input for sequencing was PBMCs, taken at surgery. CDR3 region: CASSYSRTFNTGELFF. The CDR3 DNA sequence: TGTGCCAGCAGTTACTCACGGACATTCAACACCGGGGAGCTGTTTTTT.